This passage covers 23 T cell receptor beta chains from one sample sequenced in a study of shared clonotypes between healthy human individuals. Clones were sequenced by immunoSEQ multiplex PCR, and TCRdb holds only the in-frame ones, with some missing. Found here are around 940,000 clones, roughly 72% of them singletons; the top ten hold 1.5%. Source material: memory CD4+ T cells sorted from blood. Subset in this sample: CD45RA-negative fraction. Every receptor here comes from a man aged 18 to 35 in good health.

This clone was found a few times. The V gene is TRBV19, the J gene TRBJ1-2; D might be TRBD1 (6 bases). In germline, CDR1 is LNHDA, CDR2 SQIVND (reference sequence). Deletions cut 3 bases from V and 8 bases from J, with 13 bases between. This CDR3 contains 13 residues. Here the CDR3 reads CASSIRTVEGYTF. In DNA, the CDR3 is TGTGCCAGTAGTATCCGGACAGTTGAGGGCTACACCTTC.

The rearrangement uses TRBV29-1 and TRBJ2-3, with D perhaps TRBD2 (6 bases). Germline CDR1 SQVTM, CDR2 ANQGSEA. The CDR3 totals 13 residues. The V and J ends lost 2 bases and 5 bases respectively, with 11 bases between them. The CDR3 bases are TGCAGCGTTGAAAGGGGAGGAGGAGATACGCAGTATTTT. Encoded protein: CSVERGGGDTQYF.

The V gene is TRBV4-3, the J gene TRBJ1-3; no reliable D call. CDR3 length: 16 residues. Per germline, CDR1 LGHNA and CDR2 YSLEER. Deletions cut 3 bases from V and 0 bases from J, with 12 bases between. The CDR3 region is CASSQDLAGSGNTIYF. CDR3 sequence (DNA): TGCGCCAGCAGCCAGGATCTCGCAGGCTCTGGAAACACCATATATTTT.

In this sample, this clone turned up a few times. This chain joins TRBV9 and TRBJ1-3, with 7 bases fitting TRBD1. The ends lost 3 bases at V and 0 bases at J; junction bases unmatched: 12. This CDR3 has 18 amino acids. Germline V gene data show CDR1 as SGDLS and CDR2 as YYNGEE. As DNA, the CDR3 is TGTGCCAGCAGCGCAGGGGGTGGTGGCGGGCTCTCTGGAAACACCATATATTTT. Translated: CASSAGGGGGLSGNTIYF.

The chain carries TRBV10-3 and TRBJ1-2; the match to TRBD1 covers 9 bases. The CDR3 contains 15 residues. V shed 11 bases, J shed 7 bases, and the junction held 17 bases outside the gene matches. The germline V gene encodes CDR1 ENHRY and CDR2 SYGVKD. The CDR3 coding sequence is TGTGCCGCTAAACTCACAGGGGGCGATTTGCTTGGCTACACCTTC. It encodes CAAKLTGGDLLGYTF.

This rearrangement joins TRBV19 to TRBJ2-7; D might be TRBD1 (6 bases). The CDR3 extends over 16 amino acids. Between the trimmed V and J ends, which lost 6 bases and 3 bases, there was a span of 21 bases. Germline V gives CDR1 LNHDA, CDR2 SQIVND (reference sequence). The CDR3 nucleotides are TGTGCCAGTAGCACGTTGTGGCAAACAGGGAACTACGAGCAGTACTTC. Translated, it gives CASSTLWQTGNYEQYF. Variable domain in full (rest from reference TRBV19 and TRBJ2-7): DGGITQSPKYLFRKEGQNVTLSCEQNLNHDAMYWYRQDPGQGLRLIYYSQIVNDFQKGDIAEGYSVSREKKESFPLTVTSAQKNPTAFYLCASSTLWQTGNYEQYFGPGTRLTVT.

DNA for the CDR3: TGTGCCAGCAGCATAAACAGGGTAAGGCAGCCCCAGCATTTT. Encoded protein: CASSINRVRQPQHF. The chain employs TRBV28 and TRBJ1-5; a possible D gene is TRBD1 (6 bases). Trimming removed 6 bases from V and 7 bases from J, with 16 bases in between. This CDR3 is built from 14 residues. Per germline, CDR1 MDHEN and CDR2 SYDVKM.

The V call is TRBV30, the J call TRBJ1-6; D is ambiguous. The CDR3 contains 13 residues. V was pared by 1 base and J by 4 bases, with 5 bases between. Looked up from germline, CDR1 is GTSNPN and CDR2 is SVGIG (reference sequence). This CDR3 is CAWSGQYNSPLHF. CDR3 nucleotide sequence: TGTGCCTGGAGTGGTCAGTATAATTCACCCCTCCACTTT. Full variable domain (outside the CDR3, taken from reference TRBV30 and TRBJ1-6): SQTIHQWPATLVQPVGSPLSLECTVEGTSNPNLYWYRQAAGRGLQLLFYSVGIGQISSEVPQNLSASRPQDRQFILSSKKLLLSDSGFYLCAWSGQYNSPLHFGNGTRLTVT.

The chain couples TRBV5-7 to TRBJ2-1; D remains ambiguous. TRBV5-7 is filed as an ORF, its function uncertain. The V and J ends lost 1 base and 3 bases respectively, with 11 bases between them. CDR3 length: 15 residues. The chain's CDR3 is CASSLRPPFYNEQFF. The CDR3 bases are TGTGCCAGCAGCTTGCGGCCCCCATTCTACAATGAGCAGTTCTTC.

This chain's CDR3 is CASRRGGLAGNYEQYF. The CDR3 coding sequence is TGTGCCAGCAGGAGGGGGGGACTAGCGGGAAACTACGAGCAGTACTTC. The V and J genes are TRBV2 and TRBJ2-7, with 13 bases that match TRBD2. V was pared by 6 bases and J by 3 bases, with 8 bases of the junction left unmatched. The CDR3 runs 16 residues. CDR1 SNHLY and CDR2 FYNNEI come from the germline V gene. Variable domain in full (rest from reference TRBV2 and TRBJ2-7): EPEVTQTPSHQVTQMGQEVILRCVPISNHLYFYWYRQILGQKVEFLVSFYNNEISEKSEIFDDQFSVERPDGSNFTLKIRSTKLEDSAMYFCASRRGGLAGNYEQYFGPGTRLTVT.

This clone was observed a handful of times. The chain combines TRBV7-6 with TRBJ2-7, with TRBD2 matching over 7 bases. Germline CDR1 is SGHVS and CDR2 is FNYEAQ. V lost 5 bases, J lost 2 bases, and 6 bases stayed unmatched. The CDR3 contains 14 residues. The CDR3 sequence is CASSRAGTTYEQYF. CDR3 nucleotides: TGTGCCAGCAGCCGAGCGGGGACCACCTACGAGCAGTACTTC.

The CDR3 region is CAWGAAADTQYF. CDR3 DNA: TGTGCCTGGGGAGCAGCGGCAGATACGCAGTATTTT. The J gene is TRBJ2-3, the V gene TRBV30, with TRBD2 as a possible D gene (5 bases). CDR1 and CDR2 from the germline V gene are GTSNPN and SVGIG (reference sequence). The CDR3 spans 12 residues. Between the trimmed V and J ends, which lost 5 bases and 4 bases, there was a span of 10 bases.

The chain is built from TRBV18 and TRBJ2-5; 10 bases fit TRBD1. The ends lost 3 bases at V and 4 bases at J; junction bases unmatched: 5. Germline V gene sequence: CDR1 KGHSH, CDR2 LQKENI. CDR3 length equals 15 residues. CDR3 in amino acids: CASSPPGQGSETQYF. Written as DNA, the CDR3 is TGTGCCAGCTCACCCCCGGGACAGGGGTCAGAGACCCAGTACTTC.

In regard to this clone: Other nucleotide sequences from this sample produce the same CDR3. The chain couples TRBV5-1 to TRBJ2-5, with D perhaps matching TRBD1 (6 bases). Germline CDR1 and CDR2: SGHRS and YFSETQ. The CDR3 loop spans 14 amino acids. Trimming left V 4 bases short and J 2 bases short, with 12 bases between. DNA of the CDR3: TGCGCCAGCAGCCGAAACAGGGATCAAGAGACCCAGTACTTC. This codes for CASSRNRDQETQYF. The full variable domain, rest sourced from reference TRBV5-1 and TRBJ2-5, is KAGVTQTPRYLIKTRGQQVTLSCSPISGHRSVSWYQQTPGQGLQFLFEYFSETQRNKGNFPGRFSGRQFSNSRSEMNVSTLELGDSALYLCASSRNRDQETQYFGPGTRLLVL.

The chain has TRBV5-5 and TRBJ2-7, with D perhaps given as TRBD1 or TRBD2 (5 bases each). V was trimmed by 4 bases and J by 4 bases, leaving 18 bases between them. The CDR3 loop spans 15 amino acids. In germline, CDR1 is SGHKS, CDR2 YYEKEE (reference sequence). CDR3 in amino acids: CASSEGPTEVYEQYF. DNA for the CDR3: TGTGCCAGCAGCGAGGGACCAACGGAGGTGTACGAGCAGTACTTC.

The rearrangement links TRBV7-5 to TRBJ2-1; TRBD2, the table's D call, was not compared with the DNA. TRBV7-5 corresponds to a pseudogene. The CDR3 length is 15 residues. CDR3 sequence reads: CARSRGSGRCNEQFF. CDR3 coding DNA: TGTGCCAGATCCCGCGGGAGCGGGAGATGTAATGAGCAGTTCTTC.

The chain combines TRBV11-2 with TRBJ2-3; 8 bases align to TRBD2. J gave up 1 base and V 2 bases, and 8 bases lay outside the gene matches. Germline V CDR1 and CDR2: SGHAT, FQNNGV. The CDR3 extends over 17 amino acids. In DNA form, the CDR3 reads TGTGCCAGCAGCTTAAAGATCTTGCGGGGGGGCACAGATACGCAGTATTTT. It translates to CASSLKILRGGTDTQYF.

In DNA, the CDR3 is TGTGCCACCTCAATAGGGGTGCCGGACACTGAAGCTTTCTTT. Encoded protein: CATSIGVPDTEAFF. The chain carries TRBV7-2 and TRBJ1-1, with D possibly matching TRBD1 (5 bases). Trimming took 10 bases from V and 3 from J, leaving 18 bases between them. CDR3 length equals 14 residues. Germline CDR1 SGHTA, CDR2 FQGNSA.

This sequence joins TRBV11-3 and TRBJ1-6; TRBD1 matches at 9 bases. Losses at the gene ends were 8 bases for V and 1 base for J; bases not matched to a gene: 15. The CDR3 sequence is 19 residues long. Germline CDR1 and CDR2: SGHNT and YENEEA. The CDR3 sequence is CASGMDRGATPSYNSPLHF. The CDR3 nucleotides read TGTGCCAGCGGTATGGACAGGGGCGCTACACCTTCCTATAATTCACCCCTCCACTTT. The full variable domain, in which reference TRBV11-3 and TRBJ1-6 provide the parts outside the CDR3, is EAGVVQSPRYKIIEKKQPVAFWCNPISGHNTLYWYLQNLGQGPELLIRYENEEAVDDSQLPKDRFSAERLKGVDSTLKIQPAELGDSAVYLCASGMDRGATPSYNSPLHFGNGTRLTVT.

This clone has a handful of counts. The chain uses TRBV2 and TRBJ2-1; 9 positions match TRBD1. CDR3 length: 13 residues. Germline V gene sequence: CDR1 SNHLY, CDR2 FYNNEI. With V trimmed by 10 bases and J by 4 bases, 5 bases remained unmatched. CDR3 amino acids: CATLTGGYNEQFF. CDR3 DNA: TGTGCCACCCTGACAGGGGGTTACAATGAGCAGTTCTTC. Complete variable domain (other parts from reference TRBV2 and TRBJ2-1): EPEVTQTPSHQVTQMGQEVILRCVPISNHLYFYWYRQILGQKVEFLVSFYNNEISEKSEIFDDQFSVERPDGSNFTLKIRSTKLEDSAMYFCATLTGGYNEQFFGPGTRLTVL.

The chain uses TRBV5-6 and TRBJ2-7; either TRBD1 or TRBD2 may supply D (5 bases each). The germline CDR1 and CDR2 sequences are SGHDT and YYEEEE. There are 11 residues in the CDR3. Deletions cut 4 bases from V and 12 bases from J, with 14 bases between. The CDR3 loop reads CASSHRGRTYF. The CDR3 region has the DNA TGTGCCAGCAGCCACCGGGGACGGACGTACTTC. The whole variable domain, remainder taken from reference TRBV5-6 and TRBJ2-7, is DAGVTQSPTHLIKTRGQQVTLRCSPKSGHDTVSWYQQALGQGPQFIFQYYEEEERQRGNFPDRFSGHQFPNYSSELNVNALLLGDSALYLCASSHRGRTYFGPGTRLTVT.

The genes are TRBV7-2 and TRBJ2-1; maybe TRBD1 (6 bases). The CDR3 has 12 amino acids. In germline, CDR1 is SGHTA, CDR2 FQGNSA. Trimming pared 4 bases from V and 9 bases from J, leaving 10 bases between. This CDR3 is CASSSNRVEQFF. The CDR3, as DNA: TGTGCCAGCAGCTCAAACAGGGTTGAGCAGTTCTTC.

The chain is built from TRBV6-5 and TRBJ1-1; D is unclear. Germline V gene data show CDR1 as MNHEY and CDR2 as SVGAGI. The ends were cut back, 7 bases at V and 5 bases at J, with 14 bases in the middle. This CDR3 comprises 13 residues. This CDR3 reads CASKRAGGTEAFF. The DNA for the CDR3 is TGTGCCAGCAAGAGGGCCGGAGGTACTGAAGCTTTCTTT.